A single sample gave rise to the 9 T cell receptor beta chains below, sequenced in a study of cytomegalovirus exposure and HLA in healthy donors. 13 Jbeta primers and 60 Vbeta primers were used for the PCR. Measured with immunoSEQ multiplex PCR; TCRdb has only the in-frame clones, and not every one. The table has 160,000 or so clones, over 75% seen once. Sequencing was carried out using PBMCs. These receptors all stem from a man aged 35 to 55 in good health and CMV-seronegative.

This chain links TRBV7-8 with TRBJ2-3; 9 bases match TRBD2. The germline V gene encodes CDR1 SGHVS and CDR2 FQNEAQ. This CDR3 region has 15 residues. The trim removed 5 bases at V and 5 bases at J, leaving 8 bases unmatched. CDR3 nucleotides: TGTGCCAGCAGCAATGCGGGGGGGCCGGGAGATACGCAGTATTTT. It codes for CASSNAGGPGDTQYF.

This chain links TRBV9 with TRBJ2-7; 9 positions match TRBD1. V lost 3 bases, J lost 6 bases, and 10 bases stayed unmatched. This CDR3 region has 15 residues. Per the germline V gene, CDR1 is SGDLS and CDR2 is YYNGEE. The CDR3 region has the DNA TGTGCCAGCAGCGCTCCCGGGACAGGGTTCGGCGAGCAGTACTTC. It is translated as CASSAPGTGFGEQYF.

This clone was seen only once. The chain has TRBV7-2 and TRBJ2-3; 8 bases are shared with TRBD2. Germline V gives CDR1 SGHTA, CDR2 FQGNSA. The V segment lost 5 bases and the J segment 4 bases; nucleotides outside the gene matches: 5. The CDR3 totals 14 residues. The CDR3 DNA reads TGTGCCAGCAGCACGGGGGGGCCACCAGATACGCAGTATTTT. Protein product: CASSTGGPPDTQYF.

CDR3 amino acids: CASSQTGATDTQYF. The CDR3 nucleotides are TGTGCCAGCAGCCAGACAGGGGCCACAGATACGCAGTATTTT. This rearrangement joins TRBV7-8 to TRBJ2-3; TRBD1 agrees at 8 bases. In germline, CDR1 is SGHVS, CDR2 FQNEAQ. The CDR3 is 14 residues long. The J segment lost 2 bases and the V segment lost 5 bases, leaving 3 bases of the junction unmatched.

The chain is built from TRBV7-2 and TRBJ1-2; a possible D gene is TRBD1 (5 bases). The length of the CDR3 is 14 residues. V lost 2 bases to trimming and J lost 4 bases, with 11 bases between them. The germline V gene has CDR1 SGHTA and CDR2 FQGNSA. In nucleotides, the CDR3 is TGTGCCAGCAGCTTAATTGGGCAGGGCTATGGCTACACCTTC. Protein sequence: CASSLIGQGYGYTF.

Of note for this clone: Compared with germline, one end of the junction differs, possibly owing to a read error. The chain links TRBV19 to TRBJ1-6; 7 positions match TRBD1. The CDR3 is 12 residues long. Germline V lookup: CDR1 LNHDA, CDR2 SQIVND (reference sequence). This chain's CDR3 is CVSSLQGSPLHF. In nucleotides, the CDR3 is TGTGTCAGTAGTCTACAGGGGTCACCCCTCCACTTT.

The chain couples TRBV5-6 to TRBJ2-5; D not resolved. This CDR3 is 14 amino acids long. With 2 bases removed from V and 3 bases from J, the gap between germline ends came to 11 bases. Germline assignment: CDR1 SGHDT and CDR2 YYEEEE. CDR3 amino acids: CASSFTLIEETQYF. CDR3 DNA: TGTGCCAGCAGCTTCACCCTAATCGAAGAGACCCAGTACTTC.

This rearrangement joins TRBV6-4 to TRBJ2-3, with 12 bases that match TRBD2. The CDR3 runs 13 residues. V was pared by 4 bases and J by 11 bases, with 4 bases of the junction left unmatched. Germline V gene sequence: CDR1 MRHNA, CDR2 SNTAGT. The CDR3 sequence is CASSALAGGVQYF. The CDR3 region has the DNA TGTGCCAGCAGTGCGCTAGCGGGGGGGGTGCAGTATTTT.

The CDR3 loop reads CASSPTETMNTEAFF. CDR3 nucleotide sequence: TGTGCCAGTAGTCCGACAGAGACCATGAACACTGAAGCTTTCTTT. The chain joins TRBV19 to TRBJ1-1; possibly TRBD1 for D (5 bases). Trimming stripped 5 bases from V and 0 bases from J, with 13 bases between. CDR3 size: 15 residues. CDR1 and CDR2 from the germline V gene are LNHDA and SQIVND (reference sequence).